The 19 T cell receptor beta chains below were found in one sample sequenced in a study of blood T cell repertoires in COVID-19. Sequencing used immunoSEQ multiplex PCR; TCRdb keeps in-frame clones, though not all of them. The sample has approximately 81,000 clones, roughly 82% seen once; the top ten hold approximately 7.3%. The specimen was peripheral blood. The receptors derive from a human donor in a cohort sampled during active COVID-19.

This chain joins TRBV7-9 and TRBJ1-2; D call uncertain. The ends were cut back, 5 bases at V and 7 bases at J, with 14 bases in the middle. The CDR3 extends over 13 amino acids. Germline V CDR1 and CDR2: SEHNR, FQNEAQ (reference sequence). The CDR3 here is CASSPPPGFGYTF. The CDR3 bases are TGTGCCAGCAGCCCCCCCCCGGGATTTGGCTACACCTTC.

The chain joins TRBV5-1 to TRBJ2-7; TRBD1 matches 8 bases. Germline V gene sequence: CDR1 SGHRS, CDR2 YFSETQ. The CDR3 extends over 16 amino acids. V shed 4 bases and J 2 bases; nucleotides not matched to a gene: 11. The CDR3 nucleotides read TGCGCCAGCAGCCGGACGGACAGGGAAGCTCCCTACGAGCAGTACTTC. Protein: CASSRTDREAPYEQYF.

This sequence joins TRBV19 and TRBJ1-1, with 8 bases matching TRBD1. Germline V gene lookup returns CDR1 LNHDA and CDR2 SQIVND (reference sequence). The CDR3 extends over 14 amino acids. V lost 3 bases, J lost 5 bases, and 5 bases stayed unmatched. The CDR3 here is CASSIADRGTEAFF. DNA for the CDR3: TGTGCCAGTAGTATCGCCGACAGGGGTACTGAAGCTTTCTTT.

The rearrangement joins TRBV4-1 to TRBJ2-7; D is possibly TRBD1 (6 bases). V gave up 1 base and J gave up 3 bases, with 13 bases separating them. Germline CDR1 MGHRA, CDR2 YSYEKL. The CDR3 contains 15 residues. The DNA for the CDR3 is TGCGCCAGCAGCCAAGTTCTGGGCAGGGGCTACGAGCAGTACTTC. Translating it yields CASSQVLGRGYEQYF.

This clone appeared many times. The CDR3 protein is CASSPLGQGAIQPQHF. The CDR3, as DNA: TGCGCCAGCAGCCCTTTAGGACAGGGGGCTATTCAGCCCCAGCATTTT. This sequence joins TRBV4-1 and TRBJ1-5; TRBD1 aligns across 11 bases. V shed 4 bases, J shed 6 bases, and the junction held 8 bases outside the gene matches. The CDR3 consists of 16 residues. Germline V lookup: CDR1 MGHRA, CDR2 YSYEKL.

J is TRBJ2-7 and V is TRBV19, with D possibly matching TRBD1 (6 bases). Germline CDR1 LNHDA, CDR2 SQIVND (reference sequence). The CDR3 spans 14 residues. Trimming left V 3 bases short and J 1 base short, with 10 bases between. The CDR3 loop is CASSIRDMSYEQYF. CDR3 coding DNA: TGTGCCAGTAGTATCCGGGACATGTCCTACGAGCAGTACTTC. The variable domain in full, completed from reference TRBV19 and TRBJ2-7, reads DGGITQSPKYLFRKEGQNVTLSCEQNLNHDAMYWYRQDPGQGLRLIYYSQIVNDFQKGDIAEGYSVSREKKESFPLTVTSAQKNPTAFYLCASSIRDMSYEQYFGPGTRLTVT.

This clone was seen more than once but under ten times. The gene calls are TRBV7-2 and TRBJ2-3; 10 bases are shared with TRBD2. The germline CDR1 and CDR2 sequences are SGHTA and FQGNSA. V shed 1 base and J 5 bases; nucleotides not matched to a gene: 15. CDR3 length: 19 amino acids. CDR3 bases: TGTGCCAGCAGCTTAGTACTTCGGCTGGAGCGGGGGGGAGGAGATACGCAGTATTTT. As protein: CASSLVLRLERGGGDTQYF.

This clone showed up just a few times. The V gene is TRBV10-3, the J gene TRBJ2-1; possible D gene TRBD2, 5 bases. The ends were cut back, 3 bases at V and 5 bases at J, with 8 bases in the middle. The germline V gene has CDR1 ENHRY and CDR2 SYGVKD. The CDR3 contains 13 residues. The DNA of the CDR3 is TGTGCCATCAGTGATAGGGAGAACAATGAGCAGTTCTTC. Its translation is CAISDRENNEQFF.

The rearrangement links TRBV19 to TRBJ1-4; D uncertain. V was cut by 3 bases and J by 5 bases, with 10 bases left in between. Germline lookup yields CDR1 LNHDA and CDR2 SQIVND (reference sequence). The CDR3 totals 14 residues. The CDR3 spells CASSMAVKNEKLFF. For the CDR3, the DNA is TGTGCCAGTAGTATGGCGGTGAAAAATGAAAAACTGTTTTTT.

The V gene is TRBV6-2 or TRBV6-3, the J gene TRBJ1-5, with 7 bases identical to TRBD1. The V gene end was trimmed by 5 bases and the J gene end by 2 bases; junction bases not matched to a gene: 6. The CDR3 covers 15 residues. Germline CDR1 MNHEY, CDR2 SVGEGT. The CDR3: CASSAGTVGNQPQHF. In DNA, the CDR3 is TGTGCCAGCAGTGCCGGGACAGTCGGCAATCAGCCCCAGCATTTT.

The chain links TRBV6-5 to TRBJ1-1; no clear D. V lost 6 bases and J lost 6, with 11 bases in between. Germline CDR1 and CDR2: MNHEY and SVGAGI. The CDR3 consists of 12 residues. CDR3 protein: CASRPRRAEAFF. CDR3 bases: TGTGCCAGCAGGCCACGACGGGCTGAAGCTTTCTTT.

The CDR3 loop is CASNQHPLNTEAFF. CDR3 nucleotide sequence: TGTGCCAGCAACCAACACCCCCTGAACACTGAAGCTTTCTTT. This chain uses TRBV6-5 with TRBJ1-1, with no clear D. V lost 7 bases to trimming and J lost 0 bases, with 12 bases between them. The CDR3 is 14 residues long. The germline CDR1 and CDR2 sequences are MNHEY and SVGAGI.

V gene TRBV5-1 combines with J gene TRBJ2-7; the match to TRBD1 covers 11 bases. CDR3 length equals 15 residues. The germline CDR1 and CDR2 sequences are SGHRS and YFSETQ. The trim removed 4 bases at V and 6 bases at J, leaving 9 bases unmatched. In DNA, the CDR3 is TGCGCCAGCAGCACCCGGACAGGGGGCTTGTTCGAGCAGTACTTC. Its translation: CASSTRTGGLFEQYF.

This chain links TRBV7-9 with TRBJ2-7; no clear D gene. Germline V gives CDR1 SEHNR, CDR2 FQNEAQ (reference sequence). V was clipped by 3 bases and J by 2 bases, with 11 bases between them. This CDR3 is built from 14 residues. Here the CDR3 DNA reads TGTGCCAGCAGCTTTTCAGTCCCACCCTACGAGCAGTACTTC. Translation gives CASSFSVPPYEQYF.

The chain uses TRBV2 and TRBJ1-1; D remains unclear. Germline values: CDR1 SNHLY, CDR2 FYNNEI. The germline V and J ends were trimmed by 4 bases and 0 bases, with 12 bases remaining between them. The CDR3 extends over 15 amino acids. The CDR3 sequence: CASSVHSDMNTEAFF. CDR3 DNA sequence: TGTGCCAGCAGTGTCCATTCAGACATGAACACTGAAGCTTTCTTT. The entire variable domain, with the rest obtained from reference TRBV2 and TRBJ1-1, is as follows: EPEVTQTPSHQVTQMGQEVILRCVPISNHLYFYWYRQILGQKVEFLVSFYNNEISEKSEIFDDQFSVERPDGSNFTLKIRSTKLEDSAMYFCASSVHSDMNTEAFFGQGTRLTVV.

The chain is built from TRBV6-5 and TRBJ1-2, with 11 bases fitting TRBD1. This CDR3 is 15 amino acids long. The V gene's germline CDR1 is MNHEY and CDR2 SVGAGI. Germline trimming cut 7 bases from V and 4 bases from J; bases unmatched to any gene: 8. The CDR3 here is CASTYRTGGVYGYTF. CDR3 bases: TGTGCCAGCACCTACAGGACAGGGGGCGTCTATGGCTACACCTTC.

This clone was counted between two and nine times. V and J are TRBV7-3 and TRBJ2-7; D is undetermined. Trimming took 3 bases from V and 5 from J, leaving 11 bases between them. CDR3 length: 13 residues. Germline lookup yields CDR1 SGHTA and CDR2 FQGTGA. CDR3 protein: CASSFTSRDEQYF. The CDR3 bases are TGTGCCAGCAGCTTCACCTCCCGCGACGAGCAGTACTTC.

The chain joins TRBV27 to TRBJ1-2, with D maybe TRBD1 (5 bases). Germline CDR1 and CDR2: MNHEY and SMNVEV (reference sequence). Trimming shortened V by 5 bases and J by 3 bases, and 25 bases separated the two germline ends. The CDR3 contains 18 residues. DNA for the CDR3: TGTGCCAGCAGTCGGGCGGGGCTAGGCCTTCTTGGTGACTATGGCTACACCTTC. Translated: CASSRAGLGLLGDYGYTF.

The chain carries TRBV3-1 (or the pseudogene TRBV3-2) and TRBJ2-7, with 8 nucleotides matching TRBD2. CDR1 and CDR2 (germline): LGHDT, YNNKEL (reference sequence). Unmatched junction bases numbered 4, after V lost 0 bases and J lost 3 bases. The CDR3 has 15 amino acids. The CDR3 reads CASSQDQSGGYEQYF. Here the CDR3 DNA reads TGTGCCAGCAGCCAAGATCAAAGCGGGGGCTACGAGCAGTACTTC.